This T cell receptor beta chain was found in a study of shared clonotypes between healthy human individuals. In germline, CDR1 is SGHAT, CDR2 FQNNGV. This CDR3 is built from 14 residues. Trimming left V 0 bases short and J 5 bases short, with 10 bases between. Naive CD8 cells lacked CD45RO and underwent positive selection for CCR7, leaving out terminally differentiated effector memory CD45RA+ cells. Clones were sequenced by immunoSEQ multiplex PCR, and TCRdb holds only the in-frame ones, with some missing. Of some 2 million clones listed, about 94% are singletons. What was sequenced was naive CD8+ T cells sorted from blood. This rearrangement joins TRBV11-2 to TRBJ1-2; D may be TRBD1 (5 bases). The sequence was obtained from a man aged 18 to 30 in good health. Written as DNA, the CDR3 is TGTGCCAGCAGCTTAGATGGGCCAGGGTATGGCTACACCTTC. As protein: CASSLDGPGYGYTF.